This T cell receptor beta chain comes out of a study of T-cell memory formation after mild COVID-19. The V gene's germline CDR1 is SQVTM and CDR2 ANQGSEA. This CDR3 has 13 amino acids. Trimming left V 5 bases short and J 8 bases short, with 18 bases between. From the 5' RACE reads, TCRdb called clonotypes with MiXCR, one entry per CDR3 protein. Of about 470,000 distinct CDR3 sequences listed, around a quarter are singletons. This clonotype was obtained from an adult woman who had mild COVID-19 (a few samples of this study predate the infection). Cell type and time point are not known. Input material: PBMCs or a T cell subset sorted from them (not recorded which). This rearrangement joins TRBV29-1 to TRBJ1-1; possibly TRBD1 for D (6 bases). CDR3 nucleotides: TGCAGCGTTTGTCCGGGACAAGGATCAGAAGCTTTCTTT. Translated: CSVCPGQGSEAFF. Using reference TRBV29-1 and TRBJ1-1 for the parts outside the CDR3, the full variable domain is SAVISQKPSRDICQRGTSLTIQCQVDSQVTMMFWYRQQPGQSLTLIATANQGSEATYESGFVIDKFPISRPNLTFSTLTVSNMSPEDSSIYLCSVCPGQGSEAFFGQGTRLTVV.